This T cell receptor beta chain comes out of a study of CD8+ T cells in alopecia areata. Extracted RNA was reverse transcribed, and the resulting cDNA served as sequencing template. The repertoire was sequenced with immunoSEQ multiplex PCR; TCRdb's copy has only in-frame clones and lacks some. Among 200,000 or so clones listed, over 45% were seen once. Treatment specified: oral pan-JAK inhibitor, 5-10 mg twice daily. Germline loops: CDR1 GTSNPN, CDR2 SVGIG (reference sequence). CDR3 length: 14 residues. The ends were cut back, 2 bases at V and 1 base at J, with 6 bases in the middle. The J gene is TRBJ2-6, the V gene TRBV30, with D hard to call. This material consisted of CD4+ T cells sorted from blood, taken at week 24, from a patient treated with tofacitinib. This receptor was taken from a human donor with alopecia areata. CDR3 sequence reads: CAWSYRSGANVLTF. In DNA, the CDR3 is TGTGCCTGGAGTTATCGGTCTGGGGCCAACGTCCTGACTTTC.